What follows are 20 T cell receptor beta chains derived from one specimen sequenced in a study of sequential checkpoint blockade in melanoma (dated by TCRdb to about 2019). Library preparation used the immunoSEQ multiplex PCR assay. TCRdb carries this immuneACCESS record with in-frame sequences only. Its versions omit some clonotypes, under half of them owing to an unresolved V gene in the studies checked, with the rest unexplained. This sample is represented by under 3,000 clones; 20% to 25% of them were singletons. Around 18% of the sample goes to the ten largest clones. The treatment or condition tag for this specimen amounts to: randomized to nivolumab then ipilimumab (arm A) or the reverse (arm B). This specimen consisted of tumor tissue (inferred from file names), obtained from a patient given nivolumab and ipilimumab in sequence. These receptors were obtained from a human donor with melanoma.

The chain couples TRBV28 to TRBJ2-2; 9 bases align to TRBD2. CDR3 size: 15 residues. CDR1 and CDR2 from the germline V gene are MDHEN and SYDVKM. The trim removed 7 bases at V and 8 bases at J, leaving 11 bases unmatched. CDR3: CASTQVRLAGGELFF. In DNA, the CDR3 is TGTGCCAGCACCCAAGTAAGGCTAGCGGGAGGGGAGCTGTTTTTT.

This clone was seen more than once but under ten times. The chain links TRBV28 to TRBJ1-1; D is ambiguous. The CDR3 runs 12 residues. Germline loops: CDR1 MDHEN, CDR2 SYDVKM. V shed 3 bases and J shed 5 bases, with 7 bases lying between them. The CDR3 DNA follows: TGTGCCAGCAGTTTGCAGGAAACTGAAGCTTTCTTT. Amino acid sequence: CASSLQETEAFF. Variable domain in full (rest from reference TRBV28 and TRBJ1-1): DVKVTQSSRYLVKRTGEKVFLECVQDMDHENMFWYRQDPGLGLRLIYFSYDVKMKEKGDIPEGYSVSREKKERFSLILESASTNQTSMYLCASSLQETEAFFGQGTRLTVV.

The gene calls are TRBV29-1 and TRBJ2-1, with 8 bases matching TRBD2. In germline, CDR1 is SQVTM, CDR2 ANQGSEA. The CDR3 has 12 amino acids. Trimming removed 5 bases from V and 9 bases from J; junction bases left unmatched: 6. The DNA for the CDR3 is TGCAGCGTTAAGAGCGGGAGTGGTGAGCAGTTCTTC. Its translation is CSVKSGSGEQFF.

This sequence joins TRBV19 and TRBJ2-7; D tentatively fits TRBD1 or TRBD2 (5 bases each). The germline gives CDR1 LNHDA, CDR2 SQIVND (reference sequence). The CDR3 totals 15 residues. V shed 0 bases and J shed 1 base, with 10 bases lying between them. CDR3: CASSIDGDLSYEQYF. The CDR3 DNA reads as TGTGCCAGTAGTATAGACGGGGACCTGTCCTACGAGCAGTACTTC.

This clone was counted a few times. This chain uses TRBV9 with TRBJ2-3; a possible D gene is TRBD2 (6 bases). The CDR3 consists of 15 residues. From germline, CDR1 is SGDLS and CDR2 YYNGEE. Trimming removed 4 bases at V and 4 bases at J, with 16 bases between. The CDR3 DNA is TGTGCCAGCAGCCCAATACTAGCTGGTGCAGATACGCAGTATTTT. Protein product: CASSPILAGADTQYF.

The chain combines TRBV5-1 with TRBJ1-4; D is undetermined. CDR1 and CDR2 from the germline V gene are SGHRS and YFSETQ. The CDR3 sequence is 15 residues long. Deletions cut 0 bases from V and 0 bases from J, with 6 bases between. The CDR3 region is CASSLDVATNEKLFF. As DNA, the CDR3 is TGCGCCAGCAGCTTGGACGTTGCAACTAATGAAAAACTGTTTTTT. The variable domain in full, completed from reference TRBV5-1 and TRBJ1-4, reads KAGVTQTPRYLIKTRGQQVTLSCSPISGHRSVSWYQQTPGQGLQFLFEYFSETQRNKGNFPGRFSGRQFSNSRSEMNVSTLELGDSALYLCASSLDVATNEKLFFGSGTQLSVL.

The chain carries TRBV18 and TRBJ2-1; 9 nucleotides line up with TRBD2. This CDR3 is 16 amino acids long. Per the germline V gene, CDR1 is KGHSH and CDR2 is LQKENI. Trimming removed 1 base from V and 12 bases from J; junction bases left unmatched: 13. The CDR3 is CASSPQAGGPSVGQFF. The DNA of the CDR3 is TGTGCCAGCTCACCACAAGCGGGAGGACCCTCAGTCGGGCAGTTCTTC. The complete variable domain, with remaining parts taken from reference TRBV18 and TRBJ2-1, reads NAGVMQNPRHLVRRRGQEARLRCSPMKGHSHVYWYRQLPEEGLKFMVYLQKENIIDESGMPKERFSAEFPKEGPSILRIQQVVRGDSAAYFCASSPQAGGPSVGQFFGPGTRLTVL.

This clone appeared many times. The chain uses TRBV11-3 and TRBJ2-3; unclear D gene. Germline V gene data show CDR1 as SGHNT and CDR2 as YENEEA. This CDR3 has 15 amino acids. Trimming took 7 bases from V and 4 from J, leaving 18 bases between them. CDR3 sequence reads: CASTPRASRADTQYF. The DNA of the CDR3 is TGTGCCAGCACCCCCCGGGCCTCGAGAGCAGATACGCAGTATTTT.

The chain joins TRBV6-8 to TRBJ2-3, with a weak D call TRBD1 (8 bases). The CDR3 is made up of 15 amino acids. The V end was cut by 4 bases, the J end by 12 bases, with 23 bases between. Germline assignment: CDR1 MNHGY and CDR2 SAAAGT. The CDR3 is CASSSGGTGGARQYF. In DNA, the CDR3 is TGTGCCAGCAGTTCGGGGGGCACAGGGGGTGCGAGACAGTATTTT.

There are a few counts of this clone. The CDR3 nucleotides are TGTGCCAGCATCCCCGGTGGGTGGGCCACGGAGCAGTTCTTC. Residues: CASIPGGWATEQFF. This rearrangement joins TRBV12-5 to TRBJ2-1; no clear D. The germline CDR1 and CDR2 sequences are LGHNT and FRNRAP. The CDR3 length is 14 residues.

There are a few counts of this clone. CDR3 sequence reads: CASSLQVGNQPQHF. CDR3 nucleotides: TGTGCCAGCAGTTTACAGGTTGGTAATCAGCCCCAGCATTTT. V gene TRBV28 combines with J gene TRBJ1-5; D ambiguous. This CDR3 region has 14 residues. Per the germline V gene, CDR1 is MDHEN and CDR2 is SYDVKM. Trimming removed 2 bases from V and 4 bases from J, with 9 bases in between. The full variable domain, its missing parts supplied by reference TRBV28 and TRBJ1-5, is DVKVTQSSRYLVKRTGEKVFLECVQDMDHENMFWYRQDPGLGLRLIYFSYDVKMKEKGDIPEGYSVSREKKERFSLILESASTNQTSMYLCASSLQVGNQPQHFGDGTRLSIL.

This chain joins TRBV28 and TRBJ1-6; perhaps TRBD1 as D (5 bases). CDR1 and CDR2 from the germline V gene are MDHEN and SYDVKM. Trimming removed 6 bases from V and 10 bases from J, with 16 bases in between. The CDR3 is 14 residues long. The CDR3 bases are TGTGCCAGCAGCCCGGCCGGACGGGGCTCACCCCTCCACTTT. As protein: CASSPAGRGSPLHF. The full variable domain, rest sourced from reference TRBV28 and TRBJ1-6, is DVKVTQSSRYLVKRTGEKVFLECVQDMDHENMFWYRQDPGLGLRLIYFSYDVKMKEKGDIPEGYSVSREKKERFSLILESASTNQTSMYLCASSPAGRGSPLHFGNGTRLTVT.

For the CDR3, the DNA is TGTGCCAGCAGTTACGAAGCGTACAATGAGCAGTTCTTC. Encoded protein: CASSYEAYNEQFF. The J gene is TRBJ2-1, the V gene TRBV28; no clear D gene. CDR3 length equals 13 residues. V was trimmed by 4 bases and J by 4 bases, leaving 8 bases between them. Germline assignment: CDR1 MDHEN and CDR2 SYDVKM.

In this sample, this clone turned up a few times. The chain employs TRBV6-8 and TRBJ1-5; 7 bases line up with TRBD1. Germline CDR1 and CDR2: MNHGY and SAAAGT. J gave up 2 bases and V 6 bases, and 7 bases lay outside the gene matches. The CDR3 totals 15 residues. The CDR3 sequence is CASSPYRGGNQPQHF. As DNA, the CDR3 is TGTGCCAGCAGCCCCTACAGGGGTGGCAATCAGCCCCAGCATTTT.

The J gene is TRBJ2-7, the V gene TRBV19; D may match TRBD1 or TRBD2 (5 bases each). The CDR3 is 14 amino acids. The germline CDR1 and CDR2 sequences are LNHDA and SQIVND (reference sequence). Deletions cut 5 bases from V and 0 bases from J, with 11 bases between. CDR3 loop: CASSPRGASYEQYF. CDR3 bases: TGTGCCAGTAGTCCTCGAGGGGCCTCCTACGAGCAGTACTTC.

This clone was counted only a few times. V gene TRBV12-5 combines with J gene TRBJ1-2, with D perhaps matching TRBD1 (5 bases). Per germline, CDR1 LGHNT and CDR2 FRNRAP. The CDR3 length is 13 residues. CDR3 coding DNA: TGTGCCAGCCGCCGGGGGGGTACCTCCGGCTACACCTTC. It codes for CASRRGGTSGYTF.

This clone came up many times. The chain links TRBV11-3 to TRBJ2-6; 7 nucleotides line up with TRBD2. V shed 3 bases, J shed 0 bases, and the junction held 11 bases outside the gene matches. Germline V CDR1 and CDR2: SGHNT, YENEEA. This CDR3 has 19 amino acids. CDR3 residues: CASSLGLLAASSGANVLTF. The DNA of the CDR3 is TGTGCCAGCAGCTTGGGGCTCCTAGCGGCAAGCTCTGGGGCCAACGTCCTGACTTTC.

This clone was counted at least ten times. V gene TRBV11-3 combines with J gene TRBJ1-2, with 9 bases identical to TRBD1. The trim removed 5 bases at V and 7 bases at J, leaving 8 bases unmatched. The CDR3 sequence is 14 residues long. Germline CDR1 is SGHNT and CDR2 is YENEEA. CDR3 sequence: CASSPGQGVGGYTF. The CDR3 DNA is TGTGCCAGCAGCCCGGGACAGGGTGTAGGTGGCTACACCTTC.

This clone has just a few counts. The rearrangement uses TRBV15 and TRBJ1-1, with D possibly being TRBD1 (5 bases). Per germline, CDR1 LNHNV and CDR2 YYDKDF (reference sequence). This CDR3 region has 14 residues. V gave up 1 base and J gave up 0 bases, with 6 bases separating them. The CDR3 DNA reads TGTGCCACCAGCAGAGGGGGACTGAACACTGAAGCTTTCTTT. Amino acid sequence: CATSRGGLNTEAFF.

The chain recombines TRBV7-1 with TRBJ2-3; D unclear. TRBV7-1 is assigned to the ORF class and has an uncertain function. V was clipped by 5 bases and J by 5 bases, with 11 bases between them. The CDR3 extends over 13 amino acids. As DNA, the CDR3 is TGTGCCAGCAGCGATCGACCAGGAGATACGCAGTATTTT. Its translation is CASSDRPGDTQYF.